The clone carrying this T cell receptor (beta chain) was counted between two and nine times. Its antigen is unidentified. This sample stems from a study of T-cell memory formation after mild COVID-19. The ends were cut back, 4 bases at V and 2 bases at J, with 30 bases in the middle. This CDR3 is built from 20 residues. Germline V gives CDR1 LGHNA, CDR2 YNFKEQ. TCRdb ran MiXCR on the 5' RACE reads and lists one entry per CDR3 protein. The sample consists of about 82,000 distinct CDR3 sequences, roughly 16% of them appearing once. Study observations and caveats: CD4+ contracting clones lay mainly in CM and EM, CD8+ ones in EMRA.

Source material: PBMCs or a T cell subset sorted from them (not recorded which). This clonotype was sampled from a man younger than 30 who had mild COVID-19 (a few samples of this study predate the infection). Cell type and time point are not known. V and J are TRBV4-2 and TRBJ2-7; the D gene is possibly TRBD2 (7 bases). In DNA form, the CDR3 reads TGTGCCAGCAGCCCCTTAGGGGGGGGCCCCACGACTGGGTTTCCCTACGAGCAGTACTTC. Translated, it gives CASSPLGGGPTTGFPYEQYF.